A single T cell receptor beta chain is shown here with its context. The antigen remains unidentified. The data derive from a study of blood T cells in healthy people across ages. Study results and limitations: Diversity figures derived from one million T cells were judged to underestimate the true value.

The CDR3 totals 14 residues. Trimming stripped 1 base from V and 3 bases from J, with 9 bases between. Sample-barcoded 5' priming and a J-beta primer mix drove a second PCR of about 6 to 11 cycles. TCRdb re-called the 5' RACE reads with MiXCR, one entry per CDR3 protein. The sample carries roughly 900,000 distinct CDR3 sequences, 25% to 35% recorded once. Those donating, healthy Caucasian individuals from Russia, were aged roughly 6 to 90. Investigators took roughly 9.5 milliliters of peripheral blood from every donor. Each sample provided at least 5.5 micrograms of extracted total RNA. Material: blood. This clonotype originated in a woman at least 80 years old in good health. V is TRBV12-3 or TRBV12-4 and J is TRBJ1-1; D gene unclear. DNA for the CDR3: TGTGCCAGCAGTTTAGGGACGGGTCACACTGAAGCTTTCTTT. This sequence encodes CASSLGTGHTEAFF.